The present TCR beta chain was sequenced within a study of cytomegalovirus exposure and HLA in healthy donors. Overall study results and limits: Confirmation in vitro established that a few CMV-associated chains were specific for CMV antigens.

Germline CDR1 and CDR2: MNHNS and SASEGT. V lost 1 base and J lost 5; bases outside the gene matches: 11. The CDR3 has 17 amino acids. Note on this clone: Its antigen is unknown.

It was with 60 Vbeta and 13 Jbeta primers that the PCR ran. Methods used by the authors: Among the unique TCR beta chains that a later analysis counted, around 72 million in all, some 10 million were shared. Measured with immunoSEQ multiplex PCR; TCRdb has only the in-frame clones, and not every one. The V and J calls and clone size come from that table; D and trimming were worked out from the DNA. The data show 40,000 or so clones, 87% seen once. Sequenced input: PBMCs. The sequence derives from a woman in her 40s in good health and CMV-seropositive. This chain uses TRBV6-1 with TRBJ2-3; 8 positions match TRBD2. The CDR3 here is CASSEDPAGAVKDTQYF. Written as DNA, the CDR3 is TGTGCCAGCAGTGAAGACCCAGCGGGAGCGGTGAAAGATACGCAGTATTTT.